This T cell receptor (beta chain) originates from a study of T cells in Graves' hyperthyroidism and ophthalmopathy (dated by TCRdb to the late 2010s). Regarding the study in general: A discovery cohort of about a hundred patients, fewer than 50 with Graves' ophthalmopathy and about 58 with stable Graves' hyperthyroidism, was used to find distinguishing TCR V-J signatures. Prospective prediction of ophthalmopathy was tested in an independent validation cohort consisting of roughly 20 hyperthyroidism patients and about 17 patients who later progressed to ophthalmopathy. The roughly 91 discovery patients were randomly split 7:3 into training and test sets. Thyroid tissue and blood T-cell repertoires from several Graves' hyperthyroidism patients were also compared in the study. Following sampling, methimazole starting at 30 mg daily was given to hyperthyroidism patients, and high-dose intravenous methylprednisolone was given to ophthalmopathy patients. TCR Vbeta CDR3 sequencing of 140 or so peripheral blood samples (under 45 ophthalmopathy, under 80 hyperthyroidism and some 17 progressor patients) is reported in the paper. Overall results and qualifications from the work: A 13 V-J signature model separated ophthalmopathy from stable hyperthyroidism, with around 91% sensitivity and roughly 84% specificity in cross-validation and 80%/75% in testing. In validation, the model predicted progression to ophthalmopathy a median of roughly 6.5 months before onset, with roughly 68% sensitivity and roughly 79% specificity. Most expanded thyroid clonotypes (frequency above 0.001) were also found in blood, which suggests that blood repertoires may mirror thyroid immune responses. No statistical method was used to set the sample size in advance, and investigators knew the group allocation.

Stable Graves' hyperthyroidism was defined as no progression to ophthalmopathy during 18 months of follow-up. The hyperthyroidism patients were between 18 and 65 years old and newly diagnosed, with a disease duration of less than 2 months. Patients with uncontrolled infections, other autoimmune diseases, pregnancy or lactation were excluded. Diagnoses were established on the basis of clinical symptoms, serum thyroxine and TRAb, thyroid ultrasound, and orbital computed tomography. Trizol reagent was used to extract total RNA, and RNA quality was then checked on an Agilent 2100 Bioanalyzer. As regards this clonotype: It lacks a known antigen. One end of the junction is discordant with germline, which a read error may explain.

CDR1 and CDR2 are read off the germline V gene as SQVTM and ANQGSEA. From its cysteine to its phenylalanine, the CDR3 spans 13 amino acids. Only CDR3 DNA is held: 39 bases, read in frame from base 1. The TCR beta CDR3 regions were amplified from RNA transcripts. The TCR CDR3 was subjected to a first round of RT-PCR using the HTBI primer set and the Qiagen OneStep RT-PCR kit. Libraries were constructed in a second round of multiplex PCR, after which size selection and purification were carried out. Paired-end sequencing of the libraries was performed with 100 bp reads on an Illumina HiSeq2000. As for the authors' bioinformatics: SOAPnuke was used to process the raw data, removing reads that contained adapters or uncalled bases, had a mean Phred below 15, or lacked an exact match to the constant primer or identifier. COPE v1.2.5 was used to merge high-quality paired reads, and clonotypes were defined as unique nucleotide sequences. MiTCR v1.1 was used to align the clonotypes against IMGT TRBV, TRBD and TRBJ reference segments. Only V-J combinations with frequency above 0.0001, covering 99% to 99.2% of repertoires, were analysed. The TCS score was defined as F50 (clonal expansion) divided by E x V (chaos), with BLOSUM62-based TCRdist calculated between CDR3 peptides within each V-J. Welch's t-statistics and random forest reduced 450 to 600 V-J features to around 14, which were used in a naive Bayes classifier (R e1071). Thyroid-blood repertoire similarity was quantified with the Morisita-Horn index. In TCRdb, the public reads were trimmed at Q25 with fastp and aligned with MiXCR, with productive beta chains retained. One record per CDR3 amino acid sequence lists the most common genes and DNA. The V and J calls were determined by TCRdb, not by the authors. This sample comprises 500,000 to 600,000 distinct CDR3 sequences, 35% to 55% of them detected only once. 7.5% to 8.5% of the sample belongs to the ten largest clones.

The sample taken for sequencing was peripheral blood or thyroid tissue (not recorded which). The chain is assembled from TRBV29-1 and TRBJ2-5; TRBD1 aligns with 9 central bases. The clonotype originates from a woman younger than 30 with Graves' hyperthyroidism. The DNA reads TGCAGCGTATCTCGGACAGGGGAAGAGGCCCAGTACTTC. It translates to CSVSRTGEEAQYF.